A single sample gave rise to the 6 T cell receptor beta chains below, sequenced in a study of T cells in narcolepsy (dated by TCRdb to the late 2010s). Libraries were made using the immunoSEQ multiplex PCR assay. TCRdb retrieved this table from immuneACCESS and kept in-frame rearrangements only. Not all clones are present; in checked studies, unresolved V genes account for under half, and no reason is known for the remainder. The sample yields about 40,000 clones; more than 70% were counted once. Together, the top ten hold roughly 1.3% of the sample. Sequencing was done on a sample of CD45RA- memory CD4+ T cells from PBMCs. The sample's cell subset or site, from its label and the paper: memory T cells sorted ex vivo from peripheral blood. Receptor source: a human donor with narcolepsy.

This clone was seen just once. The rearrangement links TRBV6-1 to TRBJ2-1, with D tentatively TRBD2 (5 bases). Trimming took 2 bases from V and 9 from J, leaving 17 bases between them. Germline lookup yields CDR1 MNHNS and CDR2 SASEGT. This CDR3 has 15 residues. CDR3 coding DNA: TGTGCCAGCAGTGAACACGCCAGTTTGGAGGCTGAGCAGTTCTTC. Translation: CASSEHASLEAEQFF.

The chain has TRBV4-3 and TRBJ2-1; D call uncertain. This CDR3 contains 14 residues. CDR1 is LGHNA and CDR2 is YSLEER in the germline V gene. Between the trimmed V and J ends, which lost 0 bases and 9 bases, there was a span of 12 bases. CDR3 region: CASSQDLFESEQFF. DNA for the CDR3: TGCGCCAGCAGCCAAGATTTGTTCGAGAGTGAGCAGTTCTTC.

V and J are TRBV6-1 and TRBJ1-1, with D perhaps TRBD1 (6 bases). The germline V gene encodes CDR1 MNHNS and CDR2 SASEGT. CDR3 length equals 15 residues. V lost 5 bases to trimming and J lost 0 bases, with 13 bases between them. The CDR3 nucleotides are TGTGCCAGCAGTAAAAGGGGGGCGATGAACACTGAAGCTTTCTTT. This codes for CASSKRGAMNTEAFF.

DNA for the CDR3: TGTGCCAGCCTGGGGGTGGCTTCACCCCTCCACTTT. Translating it yields CASLGVASPLHF. The chain has TRBV2 and TRBJ1-6; maybe TRBD1 (5 bases). Trimming removed 8 bases at V and 9 bases at J, with 11 bases between. The CDR3 is 12 residues long. Germline CDR1 SNHLY, CDR2 FYNNEI.

The J gene is TRBJ2-2, the V gene TRBV6-5; D ambiguous. In germline, CDR1 is MNHEY, CDR2 SVGAGI. This CDR3 region has 11 residues. V was clipped by 5 bases and J by 7 bases, with 5 bases between them. The CDR3 loop is CASSDGGELFF. Here the CDR3 DNA reads TGTGCCAGCAGTGACGGCGGGGAGCTGTTTTTT.

The chain joins TRBV4-1 to TRBJ1-2; weak D call: TRBD1 (6 bases). Trimming pared 4 bases from V and 5 bases from J, leaving 20 bases between. The CDR3 has 16 residues. Germline lookup yields CDR1 MGHRA and CDR2 YSYEKL. CDR3 region: CASSPTQGMKGYGYTF. The CDR3, as DNA: TGCGCCAGCAGCCCTACTCAGGGGATGAAGGGGTATGGCTACACCTTC.